This TCR beta chain is drawn from a study of human CD8 memory T cell subsets. General study points: Compared with precursor exhausted T cells, stem-like memory T cells were suggested by Chao1 estimates to be more diverse.

The length of the CDR3 is 14 residues. Germline values: CDR1 SQVTM, CDR2 ANQGSEA. TPEX cells were early memory CD8+ T cells (CCR7+ PD-1+ TIGIT+) that had exhausted-like traits. Duplicate vials of about 150,000 sorted CD8+ T cells per subset supplied the RNA. About this clonotype itself: Its antigen is as yet unknown.

UMI-labeled 5' RACE was used, and it produced the TCR beta libraries. TCRdb reanalyzed the 5' RACE reads and collapses them to one entry per CDR3 protein, without DNA. The sample spans 9,500 to 13,000 distinct CDR3 sequences; the ten largest clones claim about 20%. The chain is built from TRBV29-1 and TRBJ2-3; TCRdb reports TRBD2, a call that lacks DNA to check it against. The receptor was derived from a human donor in good health. Sequencing was carried out using CD8+ T cells from PBMCs. The CDR3: CSGSRALPTDTQYF.